One sample yielded the 28 T cell receptor beta chains listed below, sequenced in a study of T cell changes during pregnancy in multiple sclerosis (dated by TCRdb to between 2019 and 2020). The library was built by means of the immunoSEQ multiplex PCR assay. TCRdb took this table from immuneACCESS and kept in-frame rearrangements with V and J called. Such tables lack part of the clones; where checked against another copy, unresolved V genes explain under half of the gap, and the rest is unexplained. Across this sample there are 60,000 to 85,000 clones, with 91% seen only once. Clones ranked in the top ten supply 2% to 2.5% of the sample. This sample comprised peripheral blood, obtained in the first trimester of pregnancy. Receptors originate from a female donor with multiple sclerosis, enrolled in a pregnancy study.

In its sample, this clone was seen a few times. This sequence joins TRBV6-5 and TRBJ2-1, with D possibly being TRBD2 (7 bases). This CDR3 spans 13 amino acids. The germline CDR1 and CDR2 sequences are MNHEY and SVGAGI. Trimming pared 5 bases from V and 9 bases from J, leaving 14 bases between. The CDR3 nucleotides read TGTGCCAGCAGTGGGGAGGGGGGGCTTGAGCAGTTCTTC. As protein: CASSGEGGLEQFF.

The V gene is TRBV28, the J gene TRBJ2-5, with D unclear. Trimming removed 4 bases at V and 5 bases at J, with 8 bases between. Germline assignment: CDR1 MDHEN and CDR2 SYDVKM. The CDR3 has 12 amino acids. The CDR3 spells CASSSNSETQYF. The DNA for the CDR3 is TGTGCCAGCAGTTCTAATTCGGAGACCCAGTACTTC. The full variable domain, completed using reference TRBV28 and TRBJ2-5, is DVKVTQSSRYLVKRTGEKVFLECVQDMDHENMFWYRQDPGLGLRLIYFSYDVKMKEKGDIPEGYSVSREKKERFSLILESASTNQTSMYLCASSSNSETQYFGPGTRLLVL.

The rearrangement joins TRBV5-4 to TRBJ2-1; no clear D. The CDR3 runs 15 residues. V lost 0 bases and J 3 bases, leaving 10 bases between the germline ends. Germline V CDR1 and CDR2: SGHNT, YYREEE (reference sequence). DNA for the CDR3: TGTGCCAGCAGCTTGGCGGCGGAGAGCTACAATGAGCAGTTCTTC. Its protein is CASSLAAESYNEQFF.

The chain joins TRBV7-6 to TRBJ2-5, with D maybe TRBD2 (6 bases). Trimming took 0 bases from V and 1 from J, leaving 15 bases between them. The CDR3 totals 17 residues. In germline, CDR1 is SGHVS, CDR2 FNYEAQ. This CDR3 reads CASSLALWDSLQETQYF. The CDR3 coding sequence is TGTGCCAGCAGCTTAGCGCTCTGGGACTCCCTCCAAGAGACCCAGTACTTC.

The chain recombines TRBV9 with TRBJ2-3; TRBD2 agrees at 8 bases. V gave up 3 bases and J gave up 3 bases; unmatched junction bases: 6. Germline-derived CDR1 and CDR2 are SGDLS and YYNGEE. The CDR3 runs 15 residues. The CDR3 sequence: CASSDSGVRTDTQYF. The DNA of the CDR3 is TGTGCCAGCAGCGATAGCGGGGTCAGGACAGATACGCAGTATTTT.

This chain connects TRBV5-6 to TRBJ1-2; 10 bases agree with TRBD1. The ends lost 4 bases at V and 6 bases at J; junction bases unmatched: 9. From germline, CDR1 is SGHDT and CDR2 YYEEEE. This CDR3 spans 15 amino acids. The CDR3 DNA follows: TGTGCCAGCAGCGCTACCGGGACAGGGGTTCATGGCTACACCTTC. This gives the protein CASSATGTGVHGYTF.

The chain combines TRBV2 with TRBJ2-5; 10 nucleotides agree with TRBD2. Germline trimming cut 4 bases from V and 2 bases from J; bases unmatched to any gene: 10. This CDR3 contains 17 residues. Germline CDR1 reads SNHLY; CDR2 reads FYNNEI. The CDR3 is CASSAGLAKRAQETQYF. The CDR3 bases are TGTGCCAGCAGTGCGGGACTAGCGAAACGTGCACAAGAGACCCAGTACTTC.

The genes are TRBV5-4 and TRBJ1-1; 7 bases agree with TRBD1. Germline V CDR1 and CDR2: SGHNT, YYREEE (reference sequence). The CDR3 extends over 16 amino acids. V trimming: 4 bases; J trimming: 1 base; junction bases outside the gene matches: 10. The CDR3 loop reads CASSAYRGSWNTEAFF. CDR3 in DNA: TGTGCCAGCAGCGCTTACAGGGGAAGTTGGAACACTGAAGCTTTCTTT.

The genes are TRBV9 and TRBJ1-2, with a tentative D call TRBD1 (6 bases). The length of the CDR3 is 12 residues. From germline, CDR1 is SGDLS and CDR2 YYNGEE. The V end lost 5 bases, the J end lost 2 bases, and 7 bases lay between the germline ends. The CDR3 sequence: CASRRGNYGYTF. In nucleotides, the CDR3 is TGTGCCAGCAGAAGGGGGAACTATGGCTACACCTTC.

This clone was detected once. The CDR3 DNA sequence: TGTGCCAGTAGTGTCCGGGACACGGCCTACGAGCAGTACTTC. It codes for CASSVRDTAYEQYF. This sequence joins TRBV19 and TRBJ2-7; D is possibly TRBD1 (6 bases). V dropped 5 bases and J dropped 2 bases, with 13 bases sitting between them. This CDR3 is 14 amino acids long. CDR1 and CDR2 (germline): LNHDA, SQIVND (reference sequence).

V and J are TRBV29-1 and TRBJ2-1; 13 bases are a match to TRBD2. The V gene's germline CDR1 is SQVTM and CDR2 ANQGSEA. CDR3 length equals 15 residues. Trimming at V came to 5 bases and at J to 8 bases, leaving 9 bases not matched to a gene. Written as DNA, the CDR3 is TGCAGCGTTCCGGGACTAGCGGGAAGGAAGTATGAGCAGTTCTTC. Its translation is CSVPGLAGRKYEQFF.

The rearrangement uses TRBV5-1 and TRBJ2-7, with TRBD2 matching 12 bases. Germline CDR1 SGHRS, CDR2 YFSETQ. J was trimmed by 4 bases and V by 7 bases; bases with no gene match: 6. The CDR3 loop spans 14 amino acids. This chain's CDR3 is CASGPTSGSYEQYF. The CDR3 coding sequence is TGCGCCAGCGGCCCGACTAGCGGGAGTTACGAGCAGTACTTC.

The chain links TRBV6-6 to TRBJ2-1, with D tentatively TRBD2 (5 bases). Trimming stripped 7 bases from V and 0 bases from J, with 16 bases between. Germline lookup yields CDR1 MNHNY and CDR2 SVGAGI (reference sequence). The CDR3 length is 16 residues. Here the CDR3 DNA reads TGTGCCAGCACCGATAACGGGGTTAGCTCCTACAATGAGCAGTTCTTC. Its protein product is CASTDNGVSSYNEQFF.

The V and J genes are TRBV4-1 and TRBJ2-6; the D is unclear. The CDR3 covers 15 residues. V gave up 1 base and J gave up 2 bases, with 6 bases separating them. The germline gives CDR1 MGHRA, CDR2 YSYEKL. The CDR3 loop reads CASSQGSAGANVLTF. The CDR3 DNA sequence: TGCGCCAGCAGCCAAGGAAGCGCTGGGGCCAACGTCCTGACTTTC.

This clone has a handful of counts. This rearrangement joins TRBV5-1 to TRBJ1-3; no clear D gene. V shed 2 bases and J shed 0 bases, with 6 bases lying between them. Per the germline V gene, CDR1 is SGHRS and CDR2 is YFSETQ. This CDR3 has 14 amino acids. The CDR3 nucleotides are TGCGCCAGCAGCTTAACAGACTCTGGAAACACCATATATTTT. It is translated as CASSLTDSGNTIYF. The variable domain in full, with the rest retrieved from reference TRBV5-1 and TRBJ1-3, is KAGVTQTPRYLIKTRGQQVTLSCSPISGHRSVSWYQQTPGQGLQFLFEYFSETQRNKGNFPGRFSGRQFSNSRSEMNVSTLELGDSALYLCASSLTDSGNTIYFGEGSWLTVV.

The chain uses TRBV5-1 and TRBJ1-1, with D possibly being TRBD1 (6 bases). This CDR3 contains 14 residues. Germline CDR1 and CDR2: SGHRS and YFSETQ. The ends were cut back, 3 bases at V and 1 base at J, with 10 bases in the middle. CDR3: CASSSTGKNTEAFF. As DNA, the CDR3 is TGCGCCAGCAGCTCTACAGGGAAGAACACTGAAGCTTTCTTT.

The genes are TRBV6-5 and TRBJ2-7; maybe TRBD1 (5 bases). The V end was cut by 5 bases, the J end by 5 bases, with 19 bases between. The CDR3 loop spans 15 amino acids. Germline CDR1 reads MNHEY; CDR2 reads SVGAGI. The CDR3 region has the DNA TGTGCCAGCAGTCCTTGGACACTAACGAGCCACGAGCAGTACTTC. As protein: CASSPWTLTSHEQYF.

The chain couples TRBV5-6 to TRBJ1-1; TRBD1 is a possible D gene (6 bases). V gave up 6 bases and J gave up 5 bases, with 20 bases separating them. The CDR3 contains 15 residues. The germline V gene encodes CDR1 SGHDT and CDR2 YYEEEE. The CDR3 coding sequence is TGTGCCAGCATGGGGGCAGCAATGATAAGGACTGAAGCTTTCTTT. This encodes CASMGAAMIRTEAFF.

The genes are TRBV11-2 and TRBJ2-1, with TRBD2 as a possible D gene (5 bases). CDR3 length: 16 amino acids. Germline V gives CDR1 SGHAT, CDR2 FQNNGV. Between the trimmed V and J ends, which lost 3 bases and 0 bases, there was a span of 12 bases. The CDR3 spells CASSFGLLSSYNEQFF. The DNA for the CDR3 is TGTGCCAGCAGCTTCGGACTCCTGAGCTCCTACAATGAGCAGTTCTTC.

J is TRBJ1-1 and V is TRBV28; 9 nucleotides match TRBD1. The junction had 4 bases not matched to a gene; V was cut back by 6 bases and J by 2 bases. CDR3 size: 14 residues. Germline V gives CDR1 MDHEN, CDR2 SYDVKM. The CDR3 here is CASRSTGGNTEAFF. The CDR3 region has the DNA TGTGCCAGCAGGTCGACAGGGGGTAACACTGAAGCTTTCTTT.

In this sample, this clone turned up once. This sequence joins TRBV13 and TRBJ2-7, with D maybe TRBD2 (5 bases). CDR3 length equals 14 residues. V lost 3 bases and J lost 2, with 11 bases in between. Germline V gene sequence: CDR1 PRHDT, CDR2 FYEKMQ (reference sequence). CDR3 sequence (DNA): TGTGCCAGCAGCTTGAGGGTGTTCCCCTACGAGCAGTACTTC. Its translation is CASSLRVFPYEQYF.

The chain combines TRBV9 with TRBJ1-4; TRBD1 agrees at 7 bases. Trimming at V came to 0 bases and at J to 8 bases, leaving 16 bases not matched to a gene. There are 18 residues in the CDR3. Germline lookup yields CDR1 SGDLS and CDR2 YYNGEE. The CDR3 protein is CASSVGKEGGAKREKLFF. For the CDR3, the DNA is TGTGCCAGCAGCGTAGGCAAGGAAGGGGGCGCGAAAAGAGAAAAACTGTTTTTT.

The V and J genes are TRBV6-5 and TRBJ1-5; a possible D gene is TRBD1 (5 bases). Trimming took off 7 bases at V and 1 base at J, with 11 bases between the two ends. Looked up from germline, CDR1 is MNHEY and CDR2 is SVGAGI. The CDR3 totals 14 residues. The CDR3 here is CASKRGGSNQPQHF. The CDR3 DNA reads TGTGCCAGCAAAAGGGGAGGGAGCAATCAGCCCCAGCATTTT.

The rearrangement joins TRBV7-9 to TRBJ1-2; D may be TRBD1 (5 bases). The ends were cut back, 5 bases at V and 6 bases at J, with 22 bases in the middle. Germline V lookup: CDR1 SEHNR, CDR2 FQNEAQ (reference sequence). This CDR3 is 16 amino acids long. CDR3 bases: TGTGCCAGCAGCGCCTCAACCCACGAAGGGGTCAATGGCTACACCTTC. It encodes CASSASTHEGVNGYTF. Variable domain in full (rest from reference TRBV7-9 and TRBJ1-2): DTGVSQNPRHKITKRGQNVTFRCDPISEHNRLYWYRQTLGQGPEFLTYFQNEAQLEKSRLLSDRFSAERPKGSFSTLEIQRTEQGDSAMYLCASSASTHEGVNGYTFGSGTRLTVV.

The sample holds one count of this clone. This chain links TRBV11-2 with TRBJ2-1, with D possibly matching TRBD2 (6 bases). The V gene lost 0 bases and the J gene lost 3 bases, with 9 bases spanning the gap. This CDR3 comprises 15 residues. Germline V gives CDR1 SGHAT, CDR2 FQNNGV. CDR3 in amino acids: CASSLDGGGYNEQFF. In nucleotides, the CDR3 is TGTGCCAGCAGCTTAGACGGGGGAGGCTACAATGAGCAGTTCTTC.

CDR3: CASSLGTSGYNEQFF. Here the CDR3 DNA reads TGCGCCAGCAGCTTGGGGACTAGCGGCTACAATGAGCAGTTCTTC. This chain links TRBV5-1 with TRBJ2-1; 10 bases fit TRBD2. Germline assignment: CDR1 SGHRS and CDR2 YFSETQ. V was clipped by 0 bases and J by 3 bases; unmatched bases: 0. This CDR3 region has 15 residues.

The chain uses TRBV10-3 and TRBJ2-2; 14 bases line up with TRBD2. Germline CDR1 is ENHRY and CDR2 is SYGVKD. CDR3 size: 17 residues. The junction had 2 bases not matched to a gene; V was cut back by 5 bases and J by 0 bases. The CDR3 region has the DNA TGTGCCATCAGTTTGACTAGCGGGAGGGCGAACACCGGGGAGCTGTTTTTT. This sequence encodes CAISLTSGRANTGELFF.

The V gene is TRBV19, the J gene TRBJ1-2, with 7 bases aligning to TRBD1. The CDR3 sequence is 15 residues long. CDR1 LNHDA and CDR2 SQIVND come from the germline V gene (reference sequence). Unmatched junction bases numbered 5, after V lost 4 bases and J lost 0 bases. CDR3 bases: TGTGCCAGTAGTAGCCGACAGGGAGCTAACTATGGCTACACCTTC. It yields the protein CASSSRQGANYGYTF.